This entry lists 20 T cell receptor beta chains sequenced from one sample in a study of blood T cell repertoires in COVID-19. Here immunoSEQ multiplex PCR was the method, and the copy in TCRdb shows in-frame clones only, minus some. The table records 160,000 or so clones, 93% of them present only once. Sequenced: peripheral blood. These receptors were taken from a woman in her sixties or seventies with COVID-19, enrolled during active disease.

V usage is TRBV19 and J usage is TRBJ1-4; TRBD1 aligns across 8 bases. The trim removed 4 bases at V and 5 bases at J, leaving 6 bases unmatched. Per the germline V gene, CDR1 is LNHDA and CDR2 is SQIVND (reference sequence). The CDR3 totals 15 residues. The CDR3, as DNA: TGTGCCAGTAGTACAGGGGGCGATGGGAATGAAAAACTGTTTTTT. Protein product: CASSTGGDGNEKLFF.

The chain is built from TRBV28 and TRBJ1-1; no clear D. Germline V gene data show CDR1 as MDHEN and CDR2 as SYDVKM. The length of the CDR3 is 12 residues. Trimming stripped 8 bases from V and 1 base from J, with 8 bases between. The CDR3 region has the DNA TGTGCCAGCCGAGGCCCGAACACTGAAGCTTTCTTT. This sequence encodes CASRGPNTEAFF.

The chain couples TRBV2 to TRBJ1-5; D gene uncertain. Germline V gene lookup returns CDR1 SNHLY and CDR2 FYNNEI. V lost 2 bases and J lost 2, with 10 bases in between. This CDR3 region has 15 residues. The CDR3 here is CASSERGRGNQPQHF. CDR3 in DNA: TGTGCCAGCAGTGAACGGGGTAGGGGCAATCAGCCCCAGCATTTT.

The V call is TRBV7-8, the J call TRBJ1-2, with D hard to call. V was cut by 4 bases and J by 4 bases, with 10 bases left in between. The CDR3 has 13 amino acids. Germline assignment: CDR1 SGHVS and CDR2 FQNEAQ. The DNA of the CDR3 is TGTGCCAGCAGCTCCCTGGCTGCCTATGGCTACACCTTC. This codes for CASSSLAAYGYTF.

V and J are TRBV6-6 and TRBJ2-3; D call uncertain. The CDR3 extends over 14 amino acids. Per the germline V gene, CDR1 is MNHNY and CDR2 is SVGAGI (reference sequence). V lost 7 bases and J lost 4, with 15 bases in between. CDR3 DNA: TGTGCCAGCACTGAGAGTGCGGTCGCAGATACGCAGTATTTT. Protein product: CASTESAVADTQYF.

The V call is TRBV7-2, the J call TRBJ1-3; D perhaps matches TRBD1 (6 bases). Per germline, CDR1 SGHTA and CDR2 FQGNSA. The CDR3 length is 13 residues. Trimming stripped 4 bases from V and 2 bases from J, with 6 bases between. CDR3 bases: TGTGCCAGCAGCTGGGACACTGGAAACACCATATATTTT. Translating gives CASSWDTGNTIYF. The full variable domain, rest sourced from reference TRBV7-2 and TRBJ1-3, is GAGVSQSPSNKVTEKGKDVELRCDPISGHTALYWYRQSLGQGLEFLIYFQGNSAPDKSGLPSDRFSAERTGGSVSTLTIQRTQQEDSAVYLCASSWDTGNTIYFGEGSWLTVV.

The chain links TRBV18 to TRBJ1-1; 10 bases line up with TRBD1. CDR1 is KGHSH and CDR2 is LQKENI in the germline V gene. The V and J ends lost 6 bases and 3 bases, in that order; junction bases with no gene match: 7. The CDR3 spans 15 residues. CDR3 region: CASSRATGGYTEAFF. The CDR3 coding sequence is TGTGCCAGCTCTCGAGCGACAGGGGGCTACACTGAAGCTTTCTTT.

The rearrangement joins TRBV6-2 or TRBV6-3 to TRBJ1-5; possible D gene TRBD1, 5 bases. V was trimmed by 2 bases and J by 4 bases, leaving 18 bases between them. CDR3 size: 17 residues. Germline loops: CDR1 MNHEY, CDR2 SVGEGT. The CDR3, as DNA: TGTGCCAGCAGTTACCCCGGGGGTGCCCTACGAAATCAGCCCCAGCATTTT. This translates into CASSYPGGALRNQPQHF.

This CDR3 reads CASSPKETSGGSYEQFF. CDR3 sequence (DNA): TGTGCCAGCTCCCCAAAAGAGACTAGCGGGGGGTCCTATGAGCAGTTCTTC. J is TRBJ2-1 and V is TRBV18; 13 positions match TRBD2. From germline, CDR1 is KGHSH and CDR2 LQKENI. V lost 6 bases, J lost 8 bases, and 13 bases stayed unmatched. This CDR3 comprises 17 residues.

This clone appeared a single time. CDR3 bases: TGCGCCAGCAGCCAAGCACACTCATCCGCGGGGGGGCTAGGGGAGCAGTATTTT. This translates into CASSQAHSSAGGLGEQYF. The V and J genes are TRBV4-1 and TRBJ2-3; 9 positions agree with TRBD2. The CDR3 length is 18 residues. V shed 1 base and J 11 bases; nucleotides not matched to a gene: 19. Germline-derived CDR1 and CDR2 are MGHRA and YSYEKL.

This clone appeared a single time. The CDR3 bases are TGTGCCAGCAGGCGGGGTAGGTACGAGCAGTACTTC. Its protein product is CASRRGRYEQYF. The chain has TRBV2 and TRBJ2-7; D possibly corresponds to TRBD2 (6 bases). V lost 6 bases to trimming and J lost 4 bases, with 10 bases between them. The CDR3 runs to 12 residues. CDR1 and CDR2 from the germline V gene are SNHLY and FYNNEI.

V usage is TRBV6-5 and J usage is TRBJ1-6; weak D call: TRBD1 (5 bases). The CDR3 runs to 15 residues. V gave up 9 bases and J gave up 0 bases, with 12 bases separating them. Germline CDR1 MNHEY, CDR2 SVGAGI. The chain's CDR3 is CASTRGSSYNSPLHF. The CDR3 DNA is TGTGCCAGTACTCGGGGGAGCTCCTATAATTCACCCCTCCACTTT.

The gene calls are TRBV12-3 or TRBV12-4 and TRBJ2-3; the D gene is possibly TRBD1 (6 bases). The CDR3 extends over 12 amino acids. Trimming shortened V by 6 bases and J by 12 bases, and 16 bases separated the two germline ends. Here the CDR3 reads CASSRDIIEQYF. The CDR3 bases are TGTGCCAGCAGCCGGGACATTATAGAACAGTATTTT.

The J gene is TRBJ2-2, the V gene TRBV12-3 or TRBV12-4; D uncertain. Trimming pared 6 bases from V and 7 bases from J, leaving 6 bases between. The CDR3 loop spans 11 amino acids. This chain's CDR3 is CASSLRGELFF. The CDR3 DNA follows: TGTGCCAGCAGCCTACGCGGGGAGCTGTTTTTT.

V usage is TRBV19 and J usage is TRBJ2-2; perhaps TRBD1 as D (5 bases). This CDR3 region has 15 residues. V was trimmed by 2 bases and J by 0 bases, leaving 7 bases between them. Per germline, CDR1 LNHDA and CDR2 SQIVND (reference sequence). The DNA for the CDR3 is TGTGCCAGTAGTATACTCAGGGCGAACACCGGGGAGCTGTTTTTT. Translating it yields CASSILRANTGELFF.

The rearrangement joins TRBV4-2 to TRBJ2-3, with a tentative D call TRBD2 (6 bases). CDR3 length: 17 residues. The ends were cut back, 0 bases at V and 4 bases at J, with 17 bases in the middle. Per germline, CDR1 LGHNA and CDR2 YNFKEQ. CDR3 sequence: CASSQDIGDWRPDTQYF. The DNA for the CDR3 is TGTGCCAGCAGCCAAGATATTGGGGACTGGAGACCAGATACGCAGTATTTT.

This clone was observed once. The chain has TRBV6-1 and TRBJ1-1; TRBD1 might be the D (5 bases). Per germline, CDR1 MNHNS and CDR2 SASEGT. The CDR3 spans 13 residues. V was clipped by 3 bases and J by 3 bases, with 8 bases between them. CDR3: CASSDDRDTEAFF. In nucleotides, the CDR3 is TGTGCCAGCAGTGATGACAGAGACACTGAAGCTTTCTTT.

The chain joins TRBV4-2 to TRBJ1-4; 7 bases line up with TRBD1. The CDR3 consists of 15 residues. Germline V gene lookup returns CDR1 LGHNA and CDR2 YNFKEQ. V lost 1 base and J lost 7; bases outside the gene matches: 6. CDR3 sequence: CASSQVTGTGEKLFF. The DNA of the CDR3 is TGTGCCAGCAGCCAAGTGACAGGGACGGGTGAAAAACTGTTTTTT.

The rearrangement uses TRBV9 and TRBJ2-3; 10 nucleotides agree with TRBD1. This CDR3 spans 17 amino acids. Germline V gene sequence: CDR1 SGDLS, CDR2 YYNGEE. V gave up 0 bases and J gave up 5 bases; unmatched junction bases: 9. The CDR3 is CASSVDPDRGHRDTQYF. CDR3 in DNA: TGTGCCAGCAGCGTAGACCCCGACAGGGGGCATCGAGATACGCAGTATTTT.

J is TRBJ2-1 and V is TRBV19, with TRBD1 as a possible D gene (6 bases). This CDR3 has 14 amino acids. V was trimmed by 6 bases and J by 3 bases, leaving 12 bases between them. Looked up from germline, CDR1 is LNHDA and CDR2 is SQIVND (reference sequence). CDR3 in amino acids: CASRSGVDYNEQFF. As DNA, the CDR3 is TGTGCCAGTAGATCAGGGGTCGACTACAATGAGCAGTTCTTC.